Below are 15 T cell receptor beta chains sequenced from a single sample in a study of monozygotic twins with inflammatory bowel disease. No DNA is given; TCRdb re-called the 5' RACE reads and lists each CDR3 protein once. The sample has a few hundred thousand distinct CDR3 sequences. Input material: blood. These receptors came from a human donor with ulcerative colitis or Crohn's disease, or a healthy co-twin of an affected twin (not recorded which).

V gene TRBV9 combines with J gene TRBJ2-2. Per the germline V gene, CDR1 is SGDLS and CDR2 is YYNGEE. This CDR3 comprises 14 residues. The CDR3 loop reads CASSGYWDTGELFF.

The rearrangement uses TRBV7-9 and TRBJ1-3. The CDR3 consists of 14 residues. Looked up from germline, CDR1 is SEHNR and CDR2 is FQNEAQ (reference sequence). CDR3 region: CASSDRTSGNTIYF.

The chain carries TRBV30 and TRBJ2-7; no DNA is available, so the TRBD1 call from TCRdb remains unchecked. The CDR3 is 14 residues long. Germline V gene lookup returns CDR1 GTSNPN and CDR2 SVGIG (reference sequence). The CDR3 sequence: CAWSPRVYSYEQYF.

This chain links TRBV20-1 with TRBJ1-1. Per germline, CDR1 DFQATT and CDR2 SNEGSKA (reference sequence). The length of the CDR3 is 15 residues. The chain's CDR3 is CSASKTGRAETEAFF.

The chain employs TRBV7-9 and TRBJ1-2; absent DNA, TCRdb's TRBD1 call cannot be checked. Germline V gives CDR1 SEHNR, CDR2 FQNEAQ (reference sequence). The CDR3 is 15 residues long. The CDR3 is CASSPAVGGIYGYTF.

The V and J genes are TRBV7-3 and TRBJ2-1; TCRdb selects TRBD2, and the lack of DNA leaves this call unchecked. Germline V gene sequence: CDR1 SGHTA, CDR2 FQGTGA. The CDR3 extends over 17 amino acids. CDR3 sequence reads: CASSHAVSSGGLNEQFF.

J is TRBJ2-3 and V is TRBV7-2; TCRdb outputs TRBD1, but without DNA this stays unchecked. The CDR3 is made up of 16 amino acids. Looked up from germline, CDR1 is SGHTA and CDR2 is FQGNSA. The chain's CDR3 is CASSLKGTGIAGTQYF.

This chain links TRBV29-1 with TRBJ2-2; TCRdb lists TRBD2, though no DNA is available to test this call. This CDR3 region has 13 residues. Per the germline V gene, CDR1 is SQVTM and CDR2 is ANQGSEA. This CDR3 reads CSVKTSGKRELFF.

The gene calls are TRBV14 and TRBJ2-2. Germline V gives CDR1 SGHDN, CDR2 FVKESK. The CDR3 totals 12 residues. The CDR3 here is CASTENTGELFF. The full variable domain, in which reference TRBV14 and TRBJ2-2 provide the parts outside the CDR3, is EAGVTQFPSHSVIEKGQTVTLRCDPISGHDNLYWYRRVMGKEIKFLLHFVKESKQDESGMPNNRFLAERTGGTYSTLKVQPAELEDSGVYFCASTENTGELFFGEGSRLTVL.

The rearrangement joins TRBV5-1 to TRBJ1-2; the D call from TCRdb, TRBD1, cannot be confirmed without DNA. The CDR3 is made up of 12 amino acids. Germline CDR1 is SGHRS and CDR2 is YFSETQ. The CDR3: CASSADRTGYTF.

The rearrangement links TRBV6-5 to TRBJ1-3. The CDR3 runs to 19 residues. Germline V gene data show CDR1 as MNHEY and CDR2 as SVGAGI. The CDR3: CASSYSAGGRRISGNTIYF.

This chain connects TRBV4-3 to TRBJ2-1; TCRdb designates TRBD1, a call that cannot be tested without DNA. From germline, CDR1 is LGHNA and CDR2 YSLEER. The CDR3 loop spans 16 amino acids. The CDR3 loop reads CASSHTRGEGYNEQFF.

The CDR3 region is CSARERDSSFYGYTF. V and J are TRBV20-1 and TRBJ1-2; TCRdb indicates TRBD1, and absent DNA this call remains unverified. CDR3 size: 15 residues. The germline CDR1 and CDR2 sequences are DFQATT and SNEGSKA (reference sequence).

The rearrangement links TRBV12-3 or TRBV12-4 to TRBJ1-6. The CDR3 is 13 amino acids. The CDR3 here is CASSSGFNSPLHF.

The V gene is TRBV5-1, the J gene TRBJ2-3; lacking DNA, the TRBD1 call made by TCRdb goes unchecked. The germline V gene encodes CDR1 SGHRS and CDR2 YFSETQ. CDR3 size: 18 residues. CDR3 region: CASSQYRTDRGRTDTQYF.